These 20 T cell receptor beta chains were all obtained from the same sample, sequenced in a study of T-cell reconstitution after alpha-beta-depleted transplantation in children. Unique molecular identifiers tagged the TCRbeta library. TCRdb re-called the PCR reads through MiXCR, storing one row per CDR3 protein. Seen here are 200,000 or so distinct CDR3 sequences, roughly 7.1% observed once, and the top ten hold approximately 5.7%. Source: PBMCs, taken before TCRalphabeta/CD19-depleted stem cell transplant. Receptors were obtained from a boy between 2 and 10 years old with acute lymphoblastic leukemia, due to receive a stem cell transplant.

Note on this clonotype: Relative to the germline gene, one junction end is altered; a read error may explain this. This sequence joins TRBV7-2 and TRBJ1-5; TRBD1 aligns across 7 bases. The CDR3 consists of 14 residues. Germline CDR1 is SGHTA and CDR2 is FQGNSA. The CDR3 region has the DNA TGTGCCAGCAGCTTAGGACAGGGCAATGAGCCCCAGCATTTT. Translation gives CASSLGQGNEPQHF.

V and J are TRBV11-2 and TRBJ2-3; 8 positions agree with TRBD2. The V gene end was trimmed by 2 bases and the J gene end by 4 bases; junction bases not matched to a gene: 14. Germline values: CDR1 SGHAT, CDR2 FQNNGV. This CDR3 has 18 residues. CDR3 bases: TGTGCCAGCAGCTTAAATCTAGTAACTAGCGGTCAGGCAGATACGCAGTATTTT. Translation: CASSLNLVTSGQADTQYF.

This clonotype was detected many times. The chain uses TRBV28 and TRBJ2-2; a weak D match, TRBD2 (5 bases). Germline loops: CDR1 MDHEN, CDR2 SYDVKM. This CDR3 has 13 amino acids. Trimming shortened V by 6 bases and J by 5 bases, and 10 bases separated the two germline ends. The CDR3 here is CASRVGGTGELFF. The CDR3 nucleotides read TGTGCCAGCAGGGTTGGAGGTACCGGGGAGCTGTTTTTT.

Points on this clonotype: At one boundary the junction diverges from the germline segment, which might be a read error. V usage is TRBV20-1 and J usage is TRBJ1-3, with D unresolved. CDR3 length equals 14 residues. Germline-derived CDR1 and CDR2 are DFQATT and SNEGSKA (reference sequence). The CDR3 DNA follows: TGCAGTGCAAGAGAGTCTTTCTCTGGAAACACCATATATTTT. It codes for CSARESFSGNTIYF.

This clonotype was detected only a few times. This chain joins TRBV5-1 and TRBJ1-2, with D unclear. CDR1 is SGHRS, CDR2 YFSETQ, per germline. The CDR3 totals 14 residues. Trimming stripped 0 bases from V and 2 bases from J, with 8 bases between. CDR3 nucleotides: TGCGCCAGCAGCTTGGCCGACGGGAACTATGGCTACACCTTC. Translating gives CASSLADGNYGYTF. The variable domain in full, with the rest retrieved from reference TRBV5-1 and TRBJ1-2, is KAGVTQTPRYLIKTRGQQVTLSCSPISGHRSVSWYQQTPGQGLQFLFEYFSETQRNKGNFPGRFSGRQFSNSRSEMNVSTLELGDSALYLCASSLADGNYGYTFGSGTRLTVV.

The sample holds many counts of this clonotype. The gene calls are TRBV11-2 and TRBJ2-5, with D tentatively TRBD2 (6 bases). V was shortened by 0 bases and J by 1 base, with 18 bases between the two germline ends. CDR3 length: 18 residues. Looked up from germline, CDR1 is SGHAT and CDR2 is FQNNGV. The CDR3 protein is CASSLDGGVRPSQETQYF. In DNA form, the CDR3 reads TGTGCCAGCAGCTTAGATGGCGGGGTCCGACCGAGCCAAGAGACCCAGTACTTC.

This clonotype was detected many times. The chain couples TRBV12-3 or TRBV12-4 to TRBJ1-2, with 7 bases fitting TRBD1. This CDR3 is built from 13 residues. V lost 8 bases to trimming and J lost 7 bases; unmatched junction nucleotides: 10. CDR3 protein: CASVRTGVFGYTF. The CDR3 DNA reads TGTGCCAGCGTTAGAACAGGGGTCTTTGGCTACACCTTC.

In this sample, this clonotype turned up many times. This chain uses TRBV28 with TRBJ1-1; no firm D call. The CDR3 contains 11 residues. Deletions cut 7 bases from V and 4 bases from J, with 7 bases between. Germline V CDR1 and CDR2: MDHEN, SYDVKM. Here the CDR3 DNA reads TGTGCCAGCAAATACCGCACTGAAGCTTTCTTT. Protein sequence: CASKYRTEAFF.

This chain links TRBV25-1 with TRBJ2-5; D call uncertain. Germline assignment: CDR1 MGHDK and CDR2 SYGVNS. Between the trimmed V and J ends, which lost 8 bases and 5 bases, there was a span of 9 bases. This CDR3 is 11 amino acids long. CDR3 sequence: CASGLWETQYF. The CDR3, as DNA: TGTGCCAGCGGGCTTTGGGAGACCCAGTACTTC.

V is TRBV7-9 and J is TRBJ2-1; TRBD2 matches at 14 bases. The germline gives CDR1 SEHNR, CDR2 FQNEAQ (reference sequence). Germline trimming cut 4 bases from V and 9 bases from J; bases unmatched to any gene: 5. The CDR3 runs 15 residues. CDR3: CASSYRTSGRIEQFF. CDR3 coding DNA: TGTGCCAGCAGCTATAGGACTAGCGGGAGGATTGAGCAGTTCTTC.

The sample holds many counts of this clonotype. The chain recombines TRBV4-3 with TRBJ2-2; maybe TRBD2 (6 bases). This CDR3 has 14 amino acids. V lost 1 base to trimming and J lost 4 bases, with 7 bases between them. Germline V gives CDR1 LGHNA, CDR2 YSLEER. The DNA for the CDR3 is TGCGCCAGCAGCCAAGGCGGGGCCACCGGGGAGCTGTTTTTT. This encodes CASSQGGATGELFF.

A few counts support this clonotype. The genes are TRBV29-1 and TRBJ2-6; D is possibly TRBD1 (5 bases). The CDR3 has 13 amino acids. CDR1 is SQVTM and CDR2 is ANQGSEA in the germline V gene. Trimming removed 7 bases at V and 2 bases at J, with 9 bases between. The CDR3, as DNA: TGCAGCGCGATCAGGGCTGGGGCCAACGTCCTGACTTTC. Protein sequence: CSAIRAGANVLTF.

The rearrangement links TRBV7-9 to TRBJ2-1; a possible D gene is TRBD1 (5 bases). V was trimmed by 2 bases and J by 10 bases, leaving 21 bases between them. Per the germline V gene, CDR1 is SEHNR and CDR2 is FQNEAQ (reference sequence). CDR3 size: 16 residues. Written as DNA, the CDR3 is TGTGCCAGCAGCTTAATTTCCCTAGGGGCCTCGGAAGAGCAGTTCTTC. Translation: CASSLISLGASEEQFF.

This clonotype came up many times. As DNA, the CDR3 is TGTGCCAGCTTCGGGGGGGGACAGGGTTCTCAGCCCCAGCATTTT. Translating it yields CASFGGGQGSQPQHF. The chain uses TRBV6-5 and TRBJ1-5; 9 bases line up with TRBD1. Looked up from germline, CDR1 is MNHEY and CDR2 is SVGAGI. This CDR3 has 15 residues. J lost 6 bases, V lost 8 bases, and 11 bases had no gene match.

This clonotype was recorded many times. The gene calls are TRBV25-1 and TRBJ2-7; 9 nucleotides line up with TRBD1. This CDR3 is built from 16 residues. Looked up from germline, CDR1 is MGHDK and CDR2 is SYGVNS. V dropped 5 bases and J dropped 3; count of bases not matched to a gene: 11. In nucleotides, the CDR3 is TGTGCCAGCAGTTCGGGACAGGGCATACCCAGCTACGAGCAGTACTTC. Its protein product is CASSSGQGIPSYEQYF.

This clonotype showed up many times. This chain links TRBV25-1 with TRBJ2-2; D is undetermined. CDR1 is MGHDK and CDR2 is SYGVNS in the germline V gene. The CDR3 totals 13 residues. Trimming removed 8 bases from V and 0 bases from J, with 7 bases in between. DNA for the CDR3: TGTGCCAGCGGGCCCGCGAACACCGGGGAGCTGTTTTTT. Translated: CASGPANTGELFF.

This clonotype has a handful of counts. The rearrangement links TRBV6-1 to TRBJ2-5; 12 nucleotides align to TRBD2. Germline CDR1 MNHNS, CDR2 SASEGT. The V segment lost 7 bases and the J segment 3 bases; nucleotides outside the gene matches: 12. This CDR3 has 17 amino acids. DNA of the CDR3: TGTGCCAGCACCTTCGGGCTAGCGGGGGGGAAGAAAGAGACCCAGTACTTC. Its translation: CASTFGLAGGKKETQYF.

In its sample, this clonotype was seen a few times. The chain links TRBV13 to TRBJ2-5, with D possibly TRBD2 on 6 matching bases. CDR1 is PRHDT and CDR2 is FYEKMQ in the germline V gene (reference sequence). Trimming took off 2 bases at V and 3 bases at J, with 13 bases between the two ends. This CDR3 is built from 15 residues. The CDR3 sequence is CASSLMGSGEETQYF. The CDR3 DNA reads TGTGCCAGCAGCTTAATGGGTAGCGGTGAAGAGACCCAGTACTTC.

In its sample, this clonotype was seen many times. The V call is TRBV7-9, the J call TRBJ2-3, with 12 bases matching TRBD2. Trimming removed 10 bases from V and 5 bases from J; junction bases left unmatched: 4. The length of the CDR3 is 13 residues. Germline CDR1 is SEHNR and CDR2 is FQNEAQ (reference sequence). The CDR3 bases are TGTGCCACCCCGGGACTAGCGGGAGATACGCAGTATTTT. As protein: CATPGLAGDTQYF.

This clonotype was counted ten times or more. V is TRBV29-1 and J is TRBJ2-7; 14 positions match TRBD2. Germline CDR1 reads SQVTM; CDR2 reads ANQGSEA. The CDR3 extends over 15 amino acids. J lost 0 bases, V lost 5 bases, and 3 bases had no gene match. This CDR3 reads CSVKGLAGDSYEQYF. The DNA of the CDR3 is TGCAGCGTTAAGGGACTAGCGGGAGACTCCTACGAGCAGTACTTC.